One sample yielded the 21 T cell receptor beta chains listed below, sequenced in a study of shared clonotypes between healthy human individuals. Sequenced by immunoSEQ multiplex PCR; TCRdb stores in-frame clones only, minus some. Of approximately 250,000 clones listed, 65% are singletons. The source material was memory CD4+ T cells sorted from blood. The subset here: CD45RA-negative fraction. Receptors originate from a young man in good health.

The sample holds one count of this clone. V gene TRBV4-1 combines with J gene TRBJ2-1, with TRBD2 identical over 12 bases. Per germline, CDR1 MGHRA and CDR2 YSYEKL. The CDR3 loop spans 18 amino acids. Trimming at V came to 1 base and at J to 3 bases, leaving 7 bases not matched to a gene. The CDR3 DNA reads TGCGCCAGCAGCCAAGGCGGACTAGCGGGAATTCTCTACAATGAGCAGTTCTTC. This gives the protein CASSQGGLAGILYNEQFF.

J is TRBJ1-1 and V is TRBV7-3; D not certain. The germline V gene encodes CDR1 SGHTA and CDR2 FQGTGA. Trimming took off 2 bases at V and 1 base at J, with 11 bases between the two ends. The CDR3 has 15 amino acids. CDR3 sequence reads: CASSLSGSGNTEAFF. DNA for the CDR3: TGTGCCAGCAGCTTATCGGGCAGTGGGAACACTGAAGCTTTCTTT.

On this clone: Other DNA sequences of this sample code for an identical CDR3. The J gene is TRBJ1-1, the V gene TRBV5-1; D is undetermined. Trimming removed 3 bases at V and 1 base at J, with 10 bases between. Germline CDR1 SGHRS, CDR2 YFSETQ. The CDR3 totals 14 residues. The CDR3 is CASSSLQPNTEAFF. The CDR3, as DNA: TGCGCCAGCAGCTCACTACAGCCGAACACTGAAGCTTTCTTT.

This clone was recorded only once. The chain recombines TRBV10-1 with TRBJ2-3; perhaps TRBD1 as D (6 bases). Trimming left V 3 bases short and J 2 bases short, with 12 bases between. The CDR3 has 15 residues. Looked up from germline, CDR1 is WNHNN and CDR2 is SYGVQD (reference sequence). CDR3 residues: CASSEEGVYTDTQYF. The CDR3 bases are TGCGCCAGCAGTGAAGAGGGGGTGTACACAGATACGCAGTATTTT.

This chain links TRBV7-8 with TRBJ2-4, with TRBD2 identical over 9 bases. From germline, CDR1 is SGHVS and CDR2 FQNEAQ. The J segment lost 1 base and the V segment lost 1 base, leaving 14 bases of the junction unmatched. This CDR3 has 20 residues. The CDR3 DNA is TGTGCCAGCAGCTTAGTCGGTGCGGGAGGGCTCTCTAACGCCAAAAACATTCAGTACTTC. This gives the protein CASSLVGAGGLSNAKNIQYF. The full variable domain, rest sourced from reference TRBV7-8 and TRBJ2-4, is GAGVSQSPRYKVAKRGQDVALRCDPISGHVSLFWYQQALGQGPEFLTYFQNEAQLDKSGLPSDRFFAERPEGSVSTLKIQRTQQEDSAVYLCASSLVGAGGLSNAKNIQYFGAGTRLSVL.

The chain has TRBV5-1 and TRBJ1-1; perhaps TRBD1 as D (5 bases). The germline V gene encodes CDR1 SGHRS and CDR2 YFSETQ. This CDR3 is built from 14 residues. V lost 4 bases and J 0 bases, leaving 10 bases between the germline ends. The CDR3 spells CASSPSTVNTEAFF. In nucleotides, the CDR3 is TGCGCCAGCAGCCCCTCGACAGTGAACACTGAAGCTTTCTTT.

V gene TRBV30 combines with J gene TRBJ2-7; no clear D. Trimming took off 6 bases at V and 4 bases at J, with 13 bases between the two ends. Per the germline V gene, CDR1 is GTSNPN and CDR2 is SVGIG (reference sequence). There are 12 residues in the CDR3. DNA of the CDR3: TGTGCCTGCCAACCCCTTCTTTACGAGCAGTACTTC. The encoded protein is CACQPLLYEQYF. Full variable domain (rest looked up from reference TRBV30 and TRBJ2-7): SQTIHQWPATLVQPVGSPLSLECTVEGTSNPNLYWYRQAAGRGLQLLFYSVGIGQISSEVPQNLSASRPQDRQFILSSKKLLLSDSGFYLCACQPLLYEQYFGPGTRLTVT.

This clone is a singleton in its sample. The chain combines TRBV5-1 with TRBJ1-3; TRBD1 is a possible D gene (5 bases). The CDR3 is made up of 16 amino acids. Trimming shortened V by 4 bases and J by 2 bases, and 16 bases separated the two germline ends. In germline, CDR1 is SGHRS, CDR2 YFSETQ. DNA of the CDR3: TGCGCCAGCAGCCCTCTTGGGGGGAAAACTGGAAACACCATATATTTT. Translating gives CASSPLGGKTGNTIYF.

The rearrangement uses TRBV10-2 and TRBJ1-1, with D uncertain. CDR1 and CDR2 from the germline V gene are WSHSY and SAAADI. The V end was cut by 6 bases, the J end by 5 bases, with 16 bases between. The CDR3 is 14 residues long. The CDR3 sequence is CASRMDGVVTEAFF. CDR3 nucleotide sequence: TGCGCCAGCAGGATGGACGGAGTGGTGACTGAAGCTTTCTTT.

This rearrangement joins TRBV5-6 to TRBJ2-1; 12 bases match TRBD1. The CDR3 consists of 16 residues. J was trimmed by 9 bases and V by 4 bases; bases with no gene match: 11. In germline, CDR1 is SGHDT, CDR2 YYEEEE. The CDR3 DNA sequence: TGTGCCAGCAGCCATAACCGGGACAGGGGGCGCATTGAGCAGTTCTTC. Encoded protein: CASSHNRDRGRIEQFF.

The chain employs TRBV27 and TRBJ1-1, with no clear D. With 5 bases removed from V and 1 base from J, the gap between germline ends came to 11 bases. CDR3 length equals 14 residues. In germline, CDR1 is MNHEY, CDR2 SMNVEV (reference sequence). The CDR3 DNA reads as TGTGCCAGCAGTCCCGTAGGAGGGAACACTGAAGCTTTCTTT. Its protein is CASSPVGGNTEAFF.

The V call is TRBV28, the J call TRBJ1-5; D ambiguous. The CDR3 spans 12 residues. V was pared by 1 base and J by 5 bases, with 3 bases between. The germline CDR1 and CDR2 sequences are MDHEN and SYDVKM. CDR3 residues: CASSLSHQPQHF. Here the CDR3 DNA reads TGTGCCAGCAGTTTATCACATCAGCCCCAGCATTTT.

V usage is TRBV9 and J usage is TRBJ2-5; TRBD2 might be the D (5 bases). V was cut by 4 bases and J by 2 bases, with 9 bases left in between. The CDR3 runs to 13 residues. Germline V gives CDR1 SGDLS, CDR2 YYNGEE. The CDR3, as DNA: TGTGCCAGCAGCCTCCGGGGTCAAGAGACCCAGTACTTC. Its translation: CASSLRGQETQYF. Full variable domain (outside the CDR3, taken from reference TRBV9 and TRBJ2-5): DSGVTQTPKHLITATGQRVTLRCSPRSGDLSVYWYQQSLDQGLQFLIQYYNGEERAKGNILERFSAQQFPDLHSELNLSSLELGDSALYFCASSLRGQETQYFGPGTRLLVL.

The chain joins TRBV19 to TRBJ2-3; TRBD2 matches 7 bases. Trimming removed 2 bases from V and 6 bases from J; junction bases left unmatched: 5. In germline, CDR1 is LNHDA, CDR2 SQIVND (reference sequence). The CDR3 has 14 amino acids. This chain's CDR3 is CASSINRGEDTQYF. Written as DNA, the CDR3 is TGTGCCAGTAGTATAAACCGGGGGGAGGATACGCAGTATTTT.

This clone was seen repeatedly, ten times or more. The genes are TRBV5-1 and TRBJ2-1; possibly TRBD1 for D (6 bases). Germline V gene data show CDR1 as SGHRS and CDR2 as YFSETQ. V lost 2 bases to trimming and J lost 9 bases, with 21 bases between them. The CDR3 runs to 16 residues. The CDR3 nucleotides read TGCGCCAGCAGCTTAGATCAGGGGTTGAGTGGGAGTGAGCAGTTCTTC. Its translation: CASSLDQGLSGSEQFF. The whole variable domain, filled in from reference TRBV5-1 and TRBJ2-1, reads KAGVTQTPRYLIKTRGQQVTLSCSPISGHRSVSWYQQTPGQGLQFLFEYFSETQRNKGNFPGRFSGRQFSNSRSEMNVSTLELGDSALYLCASSLDQGLSGSEQFFGPGTRLTVL.

This sequence joins TRBV5-6 and TRBJ1-1; D possibly corresponds to TRBD1 (6 bases). Germline values: CDR1 SGHDT, CDR2 YYEEEE. This CDR3 spans 16 amino acids. V was pared by 0 bases and J by 1 base, with 13 bases between. CDR3 DNA: TGTGCCAGCAGCTTGGAGGGGGGACTCTGGAACACTGAAGCTTTCTTT. Protein sequence: CASSLEGGLWNTEAFF.

This clone came up a few times. Other nucleotide sequences from this sample produce the same CDR3. The rearrangement joins TRBV5-1 to TRBJ2-3; 9 bases fit TRBD2. J gave up 0 bases and V 5 bases, and 1 base lay outside the gene matches. The CDR3 contains 14 residues. Germline V gene lookup returns CDR1 SGHRS and CDR2 YFSETQ. Written as DNA, the CDR3 is TGCGCCAGCAGGCGGGGGGGTAGCACAGATACGCAGTATTTT. As protein: CASRRGGSTDTQYF.

CDR3 sequence reads: CASSVVAGGEQYF. In DNA, the CDR3 is TGTGCCAGCAGTGTGGTAGCGGGGGGCGAGCAGTACTTC. This rearrangement joins TRBV27 to TRBJ2-7, with 10 bases identical to TRBD2. The CDR3 extends over 13 amino acids. V was clipped by 5 bases and J by 6 bases; unmatched bases: 4. Germline CDR1 MNHEY, CDR2 SMNVEV (reference sequence).

The chain recombines TRBV7-2 with TRBJ1-1; no clear D gene. The germline V and J ends were trimmed by 0 bases and 10 bases, with 15 bases remaining between them. The CDR3 consists of 14 residues. Germline assignment: CDR1 SGHTA and CDR2 FQGNSA. CDR3 sequence: CASSLAFRESRAFF. The DNA of the CDR3 is TGTGCCAGCAGCTTAGCGTTCCGAGAGTCTCGAGCTTTCTTT. The full variable domain, rest sourced from reference TRBV7-2 and TRBJ1-1, is GAGVSQSPSNKVTEKGKDVELRCDPISGHTALYWYRQSLGQGLEFLIYFQGNSAPDKSGLPSDRFSAERTGGSVSTLTIQRTQQEDSAVYLCASSLAFRESRAFFGQGTRLTVV.

In its sample, this clone was seen once. The genes are TRBV5-4 and TRBJ2-7; possibly TRBD2 for D (5 bases). This CDR3 spans 12 amino acids. Germline CDR1 reads SGHNT; CDR2 reads YYREEE (reference sequence). V was cut by 4 bases and J by 4 bases, with 9 bases left in between. The CDR3 is CASSGSGYEQYF. CDR3 DNA: TGTGCCAGCAGCGGGTCGGGGTACGAGCAGTACTTC. Full variable domain (rest looked up from reference TRBV5-4 and TRBJ2-7): ETGVTQSPTHLIKTRGQQVTLRCSSQSGHNTVSWYQQALGQGPQFIFQYYREEENGRGNFPPRFSGLQFPNYSSELNVNALELDDSALYLCASSGSGYEQYFGPGTRLTVT.

The chain combines TRBV30 with TRBJ1-1; D unclear. The CDR3 contains 14 residues. Germline CDR1 and CDR2: GTSNPN and SVGIG (reference sequence). V lost 4 bases, J lost 0 bases, and 12 bases lay in between. CDR3 in DNA: TGTGCCTGGATGATTGGCGCCATGAACACTGAAGCTTTCTTT. Amino acid sequence: CAWMIGAMNTEAFF.